This T cell receptor (beta chain) stems from a study of a mutant IDH1 vaccine in newly diagnosed glioma. About the study: The therapy given earlier, which was standard therapy, consisted of radiotherapy, temozolomide, or both, and most of the patients received both. The week-35 safety follow-up was V12, and the week-47 study end was V13.

In the case of this clone: What it recognizes is unknown.

The time point here: week 35, safety follow-up. Vaccine doses each comprised 300 ug of mutant IDH1 20-mer peptide, with topical imiquimod. Data came from immunoSEQ multiplex PCR; TCRdb stores just in-frame clones and leaves some out. The sample shows about 50,000 clones, approximately 92% of them seen only once. The TCR originated in a man aged 45-65 years with glioma. The source material was PBMCs, sampled from a glioma patient whose treatment included an IDH1 peptide vaccine.

The DNA of the CDR3 is TGTGCCAGCAGTTTAACGTCACTTGTCTACAGCTCCTACAATGAGCAGTTCTTC. Protein product: CASSLTSLVYSSYNEQFF. J is TRBJ2-1 and V is TRBV27; the D is unclear. The V end lost 2 bases, the J end lost 0 bases, and 17 bases lay between the germline ends. The germline CDR1 and CDR2 sequences are MNHEY and SMNVEV (reference sequence). The CDR3 covers 18 residues.